The 2 T cell receptor beta chains given below trace back to one sample, sequenced in a study of T cells after yellow fever vaccination. TCRdb analysed the 5' RACE reads with MiXCR anew, one entry per CDR3 protein. This repertoire shows 500,000 to 650,000 distinct CDR3 sequences, around 17% found once; its top ten account for 15% to 20%. Sequencing used PBMCs, obtained 5 days after the first yellow fever vaccination. These receptors were taken from a man aged 18 to 35 who received the YFV17D yellow fever vaccine.

The chain carries TRBV9 and TRBJ1-3; D gene ambiguous. V was cut by 0 bases and J by 8 bases, with 9 bases left in between. CDR1 SGDLS and CDR2 YYNGEE come from the germline V gene. The CDR3 has 13 amino acids. As DNA, the CDR3 is TGTGCCAGCAGCGTAGAGTGGGTGGACACCATATATTTT. It specifies CASSVEWVDTIYF. Together with reference TRBV9 and TRBJ1-3, the CDR3 gives the full variable domain: DSGVTQTPKHLITATGQRVTLRCSPRSGDLSVYWYQQSLDQGLQFLIQYYNGEERAKGNILERFSAQQFPDLHSELNLSSLELGDSALYFCASSVEWVDTIYFGEGSWLTVV.

In this sample, this clonotype turned up a few times. This chain uses TRBV9 with TRBJ2-5; TRBD2 matches at 7 bases. The ends lost 4 bases at V and 2 bases at J; junction bases unmatched: 2. The CDR3 sequence is 13 residues long. The germline V gene encodes CDR1 SGDLS and CDR2 YYNGEE. The chain's CDR3 is CASSPSGQETQYF. Here the CDR3 DNA reads TGTGCCAGCAGCCCTAGCGGACAAGAGACCCAGTACTTC.